A selection of T cell receptor beta chains follows, all from one sample in a study of T cell responses to AZD1222 COVID-19 vaccine. The protocol was immunoSEQ multiplex PCR, while the TCRdb copy is restricted to in-frame clones and leaves out a portion. Here the sample spans 140,000 or so clones, 80% to 90% being singletons. The sample in question was peripheral blood, obtained on day 0 of AZD1222 vaccination. The receptors here all came from an adult in good health. Both conserved end residues are trimmed from each CDR3. Fields, in order: CDR3 protein, J gene, V gene.

CDR3aa: AISPTDSTGENYGYT; j_gene: TRBJ1-2; v_gene: TRBV10-3
CDR3aa: ASSPRDRNTEAF; j_gene: TRBJ1-1; v_gene: TRBV6-2/TRBV6-3
CDR3aa: ASSEAPAARNEQF; j_gene: TRBJ2-1; v_gene: TRBV9
CDR3aa: ASSFPGMGGYT; j_gene: TRBJ1-2; v_gene: TRBV27
CDR3aa: ASSVGRLIRTDTQY; j_gene: TRBJ2-3; v_gene: TRBV11-2
CDR3aa: ASSPGPFNYGYT; j_gene: TRBJ1-2; v_gene: TRBV6-5
CDR3aa: ASSSAGDSYNEQF; j_gene: TRBJ2-1; v_gene: TRBV5-1
CDR3aa: ASSQTASSDEQY; j_gene: TRBJ2-7; v_gene: TRBV7-9
CDR3aa: ASINPTSGSTDTQY; j_gene: TRBJ2-3; v_gene: TRBV2
CDR3aa: ASRPGLGAGAEAF; j_gene: TRBJ1-1; v_gene: TRBV28
CDR3aa: ASSKGARGYT; j_gene: TRBJ1-2; v_gene: TRBV12-3/TRBV12-4
CDR3aa: ATRVAGGEQY; j_gene: TRBJ2-7; v_gene: TRBV15
CDR3aa: ASSLVGLEQF; j_gene: TRBJ2-1; v_gene: TRBV5-4